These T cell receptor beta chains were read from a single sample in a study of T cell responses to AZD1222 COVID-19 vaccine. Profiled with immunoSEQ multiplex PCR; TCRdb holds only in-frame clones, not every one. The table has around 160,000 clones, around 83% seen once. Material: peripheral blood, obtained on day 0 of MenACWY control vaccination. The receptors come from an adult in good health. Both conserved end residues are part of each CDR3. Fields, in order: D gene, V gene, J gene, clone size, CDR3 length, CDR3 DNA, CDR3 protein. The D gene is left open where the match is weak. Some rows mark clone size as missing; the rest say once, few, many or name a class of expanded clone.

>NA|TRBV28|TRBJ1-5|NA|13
TGTGCCAGCAGTTCGGACAGCAATCAGCCCCAGCATTTT
CASSSDSNQPQHF
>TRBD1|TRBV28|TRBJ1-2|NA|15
TGTGCCAGCAGTTTAAGTCTGGGACAGGGTAATGGCTACACCTTC
CASSLSLGQGNGYTF
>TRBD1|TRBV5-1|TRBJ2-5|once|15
TGCGCCAGCAGCTTGAGCCCAACAGGGGTAGAGACCCAGTACTTC
CASSLSPTGVETQYF
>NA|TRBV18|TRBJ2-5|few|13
TGTGCCAGCTCACCCGGGAACCAAGAGACCCAGTACTTC
CASSPGNQETQYF
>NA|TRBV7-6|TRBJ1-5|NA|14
TGTGCCAGCAGCTCAACCTCAAACAATCAGCCCCAGCATTTT
CASSSTSNNQPQHF
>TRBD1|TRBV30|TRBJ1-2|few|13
TGTGCCTGGAGTGTAGGGACAGACTATGGCTACACCTTC
CAWSVGTDYGYTF
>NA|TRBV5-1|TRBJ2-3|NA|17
TGCGCCAGCAGCTTGGGTTGGCAGCTGGAGGGCACAGATACGCAGTATTTT
CASSLGWQLEGTDTQYF
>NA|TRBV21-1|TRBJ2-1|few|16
TGTGCCAGCAGCGACAAAAGCGGGGGGGCCTACAATGAGCAGTTCTTC
CASSDKSGGAYNEQFF
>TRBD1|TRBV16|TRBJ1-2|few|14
TGTGCCAGCAGCCAGGACAGGGGAGGCTATGGCTACACCTTC
CASSQDRGGYGYTF
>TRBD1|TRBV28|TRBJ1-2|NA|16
TGTGCCAGCAGTTACCTCCGGACAGGGCCTAGCTATGGCTACACCTTC
CASSYLRTGPSYGYTF
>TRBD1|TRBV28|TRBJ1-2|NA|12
TGTGCCAGCAGTTTAAACAGGGGAGGCTACACCTTC
CASSLNRGGYTF
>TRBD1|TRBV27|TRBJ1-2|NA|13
TGTGCCAGCAGTTGGTCAGGGGGTTCCGGCTACACCTTC
CASSWSGGSGYTF
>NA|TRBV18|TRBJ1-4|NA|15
TGTGCCAGCTCACGCGACAGTACCGCTAATGAAAAACTGTTTTTT
CASSRDSTANEKLFF
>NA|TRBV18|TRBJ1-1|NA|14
TGTGCCAGCTCACCCGGGCCTTGGAACACTGAAGCTTTCTTT
CASSPGPWNTEAFF
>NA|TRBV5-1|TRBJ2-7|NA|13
TGCGCCAGCAGCTTGGAGGTGCCCTACGAGCAGTACTTC
CASSLEVPYEQYF
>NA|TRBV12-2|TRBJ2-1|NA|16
TGTGCAAGTCGCACAAAGAGGGCTCGCAGGCACAATGAGCAGTTCTTC
CASRTKRARRHNEQFF
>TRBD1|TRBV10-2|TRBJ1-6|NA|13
TGCGCCATCCGGGAGGGGGCATATTCACCCCTCCACTTT
CAIREGAYSPLHF
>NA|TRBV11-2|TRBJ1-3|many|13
TGTGCCAGCAGCTTAGAGGTTGGAAACACCATATATTTT
CASSLEVGNTIYF
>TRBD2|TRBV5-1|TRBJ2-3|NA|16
TGCGCCAGCAGTAGGACTAGCGGGGTATCCACAGATACGCAGTATTTT
CASSRTSGVSTDTQYF
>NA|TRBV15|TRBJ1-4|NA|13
TGTGCCACCAGTAAACCGGGGGGTGAAAAACTGTTTTTT
CATSKPGGEKLFF
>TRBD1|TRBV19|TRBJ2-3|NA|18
TGTGCCAGTAGTATTCGAAATCCGGGACAGGGGAGCCCAGATACGCAGTATTTT
CASSIRNPGQGSPDTQYF
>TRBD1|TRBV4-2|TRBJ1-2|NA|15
TGTGCCAGCAGCCAAGCCCTCCGGGACAGGGGAGGCTACACCTTC
CASSQALRDRGGYTF
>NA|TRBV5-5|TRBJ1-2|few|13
TGTGCCAGCAGCTTTAGTGAGGACACGGGGGAAACCTTC
CASSFSEDTGETF
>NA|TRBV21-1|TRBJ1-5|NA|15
TGTGCCAGCAGCAGTGAGGGACAGGTGCGTCAGCCCCAGCATTTT
CASSSEGQVRQPQHF
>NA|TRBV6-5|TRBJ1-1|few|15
TGTGCCAGCTCTTTAAGGAGGGAGGGCCTTACTGAAGCTTTCTTT
CASSLRREGLTEAFF
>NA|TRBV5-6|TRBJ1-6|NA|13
TGTGCCAGCAGCTTACGGCAGAGTTCACCCCTCCACTTT
CASSLRQSSPLHF
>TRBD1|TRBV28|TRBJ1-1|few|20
TGTGCCAGCAGTTTAGATCTCCTTCGGACAGGGGGCCGAATGAACACTGAAGCTTTCTTT
CASSLDLLRTGGRMNTEAFF
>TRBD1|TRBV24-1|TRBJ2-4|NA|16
TGTGCCACCAGTGATTCGACAGGGGTTGCGGGAAACATTCAGTACTTC
CATSDSTGVAGNIQYF